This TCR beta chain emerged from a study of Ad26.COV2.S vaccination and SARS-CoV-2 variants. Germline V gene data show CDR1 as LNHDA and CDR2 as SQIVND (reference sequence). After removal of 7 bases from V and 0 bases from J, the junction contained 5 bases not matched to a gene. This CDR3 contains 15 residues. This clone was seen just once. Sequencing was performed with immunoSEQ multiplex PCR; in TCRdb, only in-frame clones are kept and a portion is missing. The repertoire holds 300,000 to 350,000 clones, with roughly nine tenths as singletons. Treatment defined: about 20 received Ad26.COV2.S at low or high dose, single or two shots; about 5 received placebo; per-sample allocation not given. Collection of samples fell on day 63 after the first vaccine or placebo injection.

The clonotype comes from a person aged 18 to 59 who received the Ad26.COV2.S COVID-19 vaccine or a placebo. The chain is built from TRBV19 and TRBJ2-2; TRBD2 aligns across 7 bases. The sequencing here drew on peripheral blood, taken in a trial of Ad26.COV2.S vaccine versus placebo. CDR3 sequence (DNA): TGTGCCAGTACCAGCGGGGCGACGAACACCGGGGAGCTGTTTTTT. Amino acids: CASTSGATNTGELFF. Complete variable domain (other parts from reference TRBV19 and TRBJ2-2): DGGITQSPKYLFRKEGQNVTLSCEQNLNHDAMYWYRQDPGQGLRLIYYSQIVNDFQKGDIAEGYSVSREKKESFPLTVTSAQKNPTAFYLCASTSGATNTGELFFGEGSRLTVL.